A single sample gave rise to the 20 T cell receptor beta chains below, sequenced in a study of T cell repertoires in cytomegalovirus infection. These receptors lack a known antigen. TCRdb independently ran MiXCR on the reads; one entry per CDR3 protein. In the table there are approximately 990,000 distinct CDR3 sequences, about a third of which are singletons. The material sequenced was cultured CD8+ T cells from PBMCs, taken from culture after CMV antigen stimulation. These TCRs come from a human donor in good health (CMV status not recorded). Some clones in this sample may be carry-over from other donors' samples.

This clonotype was detected once. The CDR3 DNA reads TGCGCCAGCAGCCAAGAGTGGACAGGGGGTTCCTACGAGCAGTACTTC. Its protein is CASSQEWTGGSYEQYF. The V and J genes are TRBV4-1 and TRBJ2-7; 10 nucleotides align to TRBD1. Germline V gene data show CDR1 as MGHRA and CDR2 as YSYEKL. With V trimmed by 0 bases and J by 1 base, 3 bases remained unmatched. The CDR3 has 16 residues.

This clonotype was seen ten or more times. This rearrangement joins TRBV7-6 to TRBJ1-6; D remains unclear. Between the trimmed V and J ends, which lost 5 bases and 1 base, there was a span of 12 bases. The CDR3 length is 16 residues. The germline CDR1 and CDR2 sequences are SGHVS and FNYEAQ. The CDR3, as DNA: TGTGCCAGCAGCCCCTTTCTGGGATCCTATAATTCACCCCTCCACTTT. It specifies CASSPFLGSYNSPLHF.

The chain joins TRBV28 to TRBJ2-7, with unresolved D. The CDR3 totals 16 residues. The germline V gene has CDR1 MDHEN and CDR2 SYDVKM. CDR3: CASSSIGISPSDEQYV. The CDR3 DNA follows: TGTGCCAGCAGTTCAATCGGCATCTCACCCTCCGACGAGCAGTACGTC.

V and J are TRBV25-1 and TRBJ2-3, with D tentatively TRBD2 (7 bases). The germline CDR1 and CDR2 sequences are MGHDK and SYGVNS. Trimming removed 6 bases from V and 6 bases from J, with 22 bases in between. There are 16 residues in the CDR3. In DNA, the CDR3 is TGTGCCAGCAGCGCTTGGCGGGGGCTCACCGACGATACGCAGTATTTT. As protein: CASSAWRGLTDDTQYF.

A few counts support this clonotype. The rearrangement links TRBV3-1 to TRBJ2-2; the match to TRBD1 covers 9 bases. Trimming took 2 bases from V and 1 from J; bases not matched to a gene: 5. Germline CDR1 reads LGHDT; CDR2 reads YNNKEL (reference sequence). CDR3 length: 17 residues. CDR3 residues: CASSQLWDRVNTGELFF. As DNA, the CDR3 is TGTGCCAGCAGCCAACTTTGGGACAGGGTGAACACCGGGGAGCTGTTTTTT.

The chain combines TRBV28 with TRBJ1-5, with 10 bases that match TRBD1. Germline-derived CDR1 and CDR2 are MDHEN and SYDVKM. J gave up 7 bases and V 2 bases, and 5 bases lay outside the gene matches. The CDR3 consists of 15 residues. The CDR3 DNA sequence: TGTGCCAGCAGTTTAAGGGACAGGGGCGGCCAGCCCCAGCATTTT. Translation: CASSLRDRGGQPQHF.

The chain employs TRBV9 and TRBJ2-6; D is possibly TRBD2 (6 bases). Germline CDR1 is SGDLS and CDR2 is YYNGEE. This CDR3 spans 19 amino acids. Trimming pared 1 base from V and 3 bases from J, leaving 20 bases between. DNA for the CDR3: TGTGCCAGCAGCGTATACAGGAGACTAGAGTCTCGTGGGGCCAACGTCCTGACTTTC. It specifies CASSVYRRLESRGANVLTF. Looking up the rest from reference TRBV9 and TRBJ2-6 gives the full variable domain: DSGVTQTPKHLITATGQRVTLRCSPRSGDLSVYWYQQSLDQGLQFLIQYYNGEERAKGNILERFSAQQFPDLHSELNLSSLELGDSALYFCASSVYRRLESRGANVLTFGAGSRLTVL.

This clonotype was seen repeatedly, ten times or more. The chain is built from TRBV4-2 and TRBJ1-3; D perhaps matches TRBD1 (6 bases). Germline CDR1 and CDR2: LGHNA and YNFKEQ. V lost 2 bases and J lost 5, with 19 bases in between. The CDR3 length is 17 residues. The CDR3 coding sequence is TGTGCCAGCAGCCAAAAGGGGCAGGGGCCGTATCGAAACACCATATATTTT. Translated, it gives CASSQKGQGPYRNTIYF.

This clonotype was seen only a few times. The chain has TRBV27 and TRBJ1-5; D is uncertain. The germline V and J ends were trimmed by 0 bases and 7 bases, with 10 bases remaining between them. The CDR3 extends over 14 amino acids. Germline assignment: CDR1 MNHEY and CDR2 SMNVEV (reference sequence). CDR3 sequence reads: CASSLSGIGQPQHF. The DNA for the CDR3 is TGTGCCAGCAGTTTATCGGGGATAGGGCAGCCCCAGCATTTT.

This clonotype has only a few counts. The chain links TRBV6-5 to TRBJ2-5; no reliable D call. CDR3 length: 11 amino acids. Looked up from germline, CDR1 is MNHEY and CDR2 is SVGAGI. V lost 8 bases to trimming and J lost 3 bases, with 7 bases between them. Written as DNA, the CDR3 is TGTGCCAGCGCGGAAGAAGAGACCCAGTACTTC. Translated: CASAEEETQYF.

This clonotype was counted ten times or more. The rearrangement joins TRBV4-1 to TRBJ1-1; D ambiguous. This CDR3 has 15 amino acids. The V and J ends lost 0 bases and 0 bases respectively, with 8 bases between them. The germline gives CDR1 MGHRA, CDR2 YSYEKL. The CDR3 here is CASSQERGLNTEAFF. CDR3 DNA: TGCGCCAGCAGCCAAGAAAGAGGATTGAACACTGAAGCTTTCTTT.

The rearrangement joins TRBV14 to TRBJ1-3, with 8 positions matching TRBD1. Germline-derived CDR1 and CDR2 are SGHDN and FVKESK. The V gene end was trimmed by 5 bases and the J gene end by 6 bases; junction bases not matched to a gene: 12. The CDR3 sequence is 16 residues long. Written as DNA, the CDR3 is TGTGCCAGCAGCACCATGGGACAGGAATCTTCAAACACCATATATTTT. Translated, it gives CASSTMGQESSNTIYF.

This clonotype was seen at least ten times. The chain has TRBV7-2 and TRBJ2-1; unclear D gene. In germline, CDR1 is SGHTA, CDR2 FQGNSA. Trimming shortened V by 4 bases and J by 7 bases, and 11 bases separated the two germline ends. This CDR3 region has 13 residues. The DNA of the CDR3 is TGTGCCAGCAGCTCGGTGGGCGCAAATGAGCAGTTCTTC. It specifies CASSSVGANEQFF.

A note on this clonotype: Just one base apart from a much larger clone, this may be a read error. The J gene is TRBJ1-1, the V gene TRBV12-3 or TRBV12-4, with 8 bases aligning to TRBD1. V shed 6 bases and J 3 bases; nucleotides not matched to a gene: 3. The CDR3 totals 13 residues. The CDR3 loop is CASSRTGYTEAFF. The DNA for the CDR3 is TGTGCCAGCAGCCGGACAGGGTACACTGAAGCTTTCTTT.

The chain links TRBV7-8 to TRBJ1-6; D unresolved. Germline CDR1 SGHVS, CDR2 FQNEAQ. The CDR3 is made up of 17 amino acids. V gave up 0 bases and J gave up 7 bases, with 16 bases separating them. The CDR3 protein is CASSLAHFGVRNSPLHF. CDR3 bases: TGTGCCAGCAGCTTAGCGCATTTTGGGGTCAGGAATTCACCCCTCCACTTT.

This chain connects TRBV6-6 to TRBJ2-7; the D call may be TRBD1 or TRBD2 (5 bases each). The CDR3 is made up of 15 amino acids. Germline lookup yields CDR1 MNHNY and CDR2 SVGAGI (reference sequence). V was trimmed by 2 bases and J by 0 bases, leaving 11 bases between them. Here the CDR3 reads CASSYLAGSSYEQYF. DNA for the CDR3: TGTGCCAGCAGTTACCTGGCAGGGAGCTCCTACGAGCAGTACTTC.

The table lists this clonotype with many counts. This chain joins TRBV28 and TRBJ1-6, with 8 bases aligning to TRBD1. The J segment lost 9 bases and the V segment lost 6 bases, leaving 10 bases of the junction unmatched. Germline loops: CDR1 MDHEN, CDR2 SYDVKM. This CDR3 contains 15 residues. The CDR3 nucleotides read TGTGCCAGCAGGACCCTGGACAGGGCCAGTTCACCCCTCCACTTT. Translation: CASRTLDRASSPLHF.

This clonotype showed up just a few times. The V call is TRBV18, the J call TRBJ2-3; D is uncertain. The germline V gene encodes CDR1 KGHSH and CDR2 LQKENI. The ends were cut back, 5 bases at V and 0 bases at J, with 12 bases in the middle. The CDR3 totals 15 residues. CDR3 nucleotides: TGTGCCAGCTCAACCCTGGTGCCTAGCACAGATACGCAGTATTTT. Protein: CASSTLVPSTDTQYF.

This chain uses TRBV6-1 with TRBJ2-1; tentatively, D is TRBD1 or TRBD2 (6 bases each). The V gene lost 5 bases and the J gene lost 1 base, with 18 bases spanning the gap. The germline gives CDR1 MNHNS, CDR2 SASEGT. The CDR3 spans 17 residues. The CDR3 DNA reads TGTGCCAGCAGTCCCCGGGGGCTTGTAGTATCCTACAATGAGCAGTTCTTC. The encoded protein is CASSPRGLVVSYNEQFF.

This clonotype was counted a few times. This rearrangement joins TRBV4-3 to TRBJ1-1; D unresolved. The length of the CDR3 is 16 residues. V gave up 0 bases and J gave up 0 bases, with 11 bases separating them. Germline CDR1 reads LGHNA; CDR2 reads YSLEER. The CDR3 here is CASSQEIIGLNTEAFF. The DNA of the CDR3 is TGCGCCAGCAGCCAAGAAATTATAGGTTTGAACACTGAAGCTTTCTTT.